This T cell receptor (beta chain) was recovered during a study of cytomegalovirus exposure and HLA in healthy donors (dated by TCRdb to about 2017). Concerning the study at large: According to an earlier analysis of several hundred of the donors, some 170 million T cells yielded 90 million to 140 million unique TCR beta sequences and approximately 300 Gb of sequence data. Roughly 300 gigabases of sequencing data and tens of millions of unique TCR sequences were included in an early release covering roughly 600 HLA-typed donors. Among the approximately 430 genotyped donors, around 81% belonged to the genetic ancestry cluster associated with self-reported Caucasian donors. The study aimed to test whether signatures of past pathogen exposure could be identified by cataloging public T cell receptors. The study profiled the T cell repertoires of under 850 subjects by immunosequencing and related them to cytomegalovirus serostatus. In addition to the first cohort of 500 to 850 subjects, a separate validation cohort of 130 or so different subjects was used. High-throughput TCR immunosequencing, statistical association of individual TCRs with disease status, and machine learning were combined to predict cytomegalovirus infection status. A later analysis re-examined previously published TCR beta repertoires from more than 550 donors and added high-resolution HLA genotyping to investigate patterns of TCR occurrence. Rather than drawing on any new phenotypic data, the later analysis identified candidate immune exposures from TCR beta sequences and the way those sequences occurred across donors. An earlier analysis of 587 of the donors used high-throughput TCR beta sequencing to judge whether each TCR beta V gene segment behaved as functional or pseudogenic. Donor age, sex, ethnicity and CMV serostatus were compiled alongside the repertoire data. A later genetic analysis took genome-wide SNP genotypes for 398 of the 666 donors and used that subset as a discovery cohort. Every discovery cohort repertoire had been produced on one sequencing platform. Both class I and class II loci were covered by HLA typing, at four-digit resolution. The number of typed donors differed by locus: roughly 620-640 for A, B, C, DRB1 and DQB1; some 500 for DQA1; around 580 for DPA1; and about 450 for DPB1. Because of strong linkage in the cohort, 4 to 6 DR-DQ haplotypes were treated as single units for association and clustering. On average, 235,054 unique TCR beta nucleotide sequences were sequenced per donor among some 430 genotyped donors of the cohort, with about 19% of those sequences being non-productive. Beyond this particular receptor, the publication reports: Presence/absence analyses assumed roughly uniform sequencing depth across donors, an assumption that may not hold. A later analysis found that HLA-associated TCR beta chains were more clonally expanded and had lower generation probabilities than equally common non-associated chains. A later analysis reported that several top co-occurrence clusters appeared linked to parvovirus B19, influenza, CMV and Epstein-Barr virus. Compared with the 666-donor mean, donors in an Asian-associated ancestry cluster had fewer N-insertions in productive TCRs, according to a later genetic analysis. This cohort had only TCR beta chains sequenced, and the lack of alpha or paired-chain data limited which features could be detected. The earlier analysis of fewer than 750 of the donors excluded 15 to 20 rarely observed V segments, including chromosome 9 orphons, because counts were too low. A cluster of highly shared sequence variants was judged likely to be a technical artifact of the sequencing pipeline. A few of the identified cytomegalovirus-associated TCR beta chains were confirmed in vitro to be specific for cytomegalovirus antigens. In both the original and validation cohorts, the classifier was reported to diagnose cytomegalovirus status with high specificity and sensitivity. Most TCR sequences were seen in very few donors, while some public TCRs were found in many individuals. In an earlier analysis of roughly 500 of the donors, most TCR beta V segments appeared in productive rearrangements about 87% or about 30% of the time, broadly matching IMGT annotations. The only immune exposure information available for the cohort was CMV serostatus. A further reported finding was that TCR beta sequences accurately predicted the HLA-A and HLA-B alleles for most subjects in the first cohort. Most CMV-associated TCR beta chains appeared to be HLA-restricted in a later analysis, and the HLA associations seemed to be driven largely by CMV exposure. According to the authors, the approach could potentially be generalized to other disease states and immunological phenotypes. In a later genetic analysis, a missense DCLRE1C variant was associated with V-gene and J-gene trimming of TCR beta chains, and the association was replicated in an independent cohort. The study listed 150 to 200 TCR beta chains as associated with cytomegalovirus. In a later analysis, around 15,000 TCR beta sequences were associated with specific HLA alleles at a false discovery rate of 0.05. Correlated functional status among segregating V segments might reflect linkage disequilibrium, but an unknown experimental factor could not be ruled out. Because some donors lacked HLA typing at each locus, the association tests relied only on the typed subset. Strong co-occurrence of HLA alleles, especially DR and DQ, made assigning TCR associations to individual alleles difficult. According to a later analysis, TCR association rates differed among HLA loci, with DRB1 alleles showing the most associated TCRs and HLA-C alleles showing the fewest.

Library generation was performed with the immunoSEQ multiplex PCR assay. For the multiplex PCR, a mixture combining 60 forward primers for TCR Vbeta segments and 13 reverse primers for TCR Jbeta segments was used. A multiplex PCR assay on genomic DNA amplified the CDR3 region of rearranged TCR beta genes. The Illumina HiSeq System was used to sequence the amplified TCR beta libraries as 87-base-pair reads. Per the original workflow: Across the 500 to 850 repertoires, a later analysis counted tens of millions of unique TCR beta chains, around 11 million of which were shared by at least two donors. A nearest-neighbor algorithm error-corrected the raw reads and collapsed the reads into unique sequences, merging closely related sequences to remove PCR and sequencing errors. V, D and J gene segments were assigned by aligning CDR3 sequences to IMGT reference sequences. For a sequence to be retained, a match of at least six nucleotides to both a V gene segment and a J gene segment was required. Rearrangements were classified as productive when the CDR3 lacked stop codons and remained in frame with V and J, and all other rearrangements were classified as non-productive. Following IMGT convention, CDR3 was defined as the stretch from the second conserved V-encoded cysteine to the conserved J-encoded phenylalanine. The earlier analysis of more than 450 of the donors excluded sequences that lacked an unambiguous match to a single V gene segment. In an earlier analysis of almost 600 of the donors, a V segment was called functional when productive rearrangements were above 56.7%, and segregating when the standard deviation between donors exceeded 5%. A statistical classification framework was developed to diagnose cytomegalovirus status using the catalog of TCR beta chain sequences. In a later analysis, TCR nucleotide sequences were compared against IMGT/GENE-DB human TR gene sequences so that V and J genes could be assigned. Using the TCRdist pipeline, a later analysis assigned CDR3 sequences along with most-parsimonious VDJ recombination scenarios. In a later analysis, each TCR beta chain was defined by its CDR3 amino acid sequence together with its V-gene family, and reads without a unique V-gene family were excluded. To address suspected cross-contamination and a sequencing artifact, a later analysis removed a few hundred highly shared, low-generation-probability nucleotide sequences. A later analysis calculated a clonal expansion index for each public chain from normalized within-repertoire ranks of inferred template counts. In a later analysis, generation probabilities were computed with a VDJ recombination model fitted to out-of-frame rearrangements, and the resulting probabilities were checked against IGoR. In a later analysis, TCR-TCR, TCR-HLA and TCR-CMV co-occurrence was scored with hypergeometric tests, and a repertoire-size bias correction was applied to TCR pairs. A later analysis estimated false discovery rates by permuting HLA or CMV assignments 20 times. A later analysis grouped co-occurring TCRs with DBSCAN, adding TCRdist sequence similarity when clustering within HLA-allele-positive subsets. Repertoires with fewer than 30,000 or more than 120,000 public chains were left out of co-occurrence clustering, as were five repertoires with anomalous nucleotide sharing. Entries here come from immuneACCESS through TCRdb and include only in-frame sequences with V and J called. Some clones fail to appear in such tables; in the studies checked, an unresolved V gene covers under half of the shortfall, and the cause of the remainder is unknown. D and trimming come from the DNA, and the V and J calls and clone size come from that table. For this sample the table gives about 200,000 clones, of which under 80% were detected only once. In total, the top ten clones hold 0.22% of the sample.

Comments on this clone: Its binding antigen is unknown. Base quality data are lacking; no much larger clone is found one base away.

In total, 600 or so healthy bone marrow donors made up the cohort. All cohort members were sampled while nominally healthy, although unrecorded immune exposures were likely present. The donor tested CMV seronegative and was one of the 352 seronegative cohort members. Every donor gave a peripheral blood sample, and the peripheral blood mononuclear cells from that sample were used for TCR beta sequencing. Genomic DNA extraction from the blood cell samples was performed with the Qiagen DNeasy Blood Extraction Kit. The sample comprised PBMCs. The TCR originated in a girl aged 2 to 9 in good health and CMV-seronegative.

The CDR3 has the sequence CATRQGPAYEQYF. The sequence in DNA is TGTGCCACCAGACAGGGGCCGGCCTACGAGCAGTACTTC. The chain joins TRBV2 to TRBJ2-7, with 8 bases in between that match TRBD1. V loses 10 bases at its end and J loses 2 bases; junction bases beyond the gene matches: 7. CDR1 and CDR2 are read off the germline V gene as SNHLY and FYNNEI. Its CDR3 holds 13 amino acids, cysteine through phenylalanine. Of the read, only the CDR3 DNA is kept; its 39 bases are in frame from base 1.